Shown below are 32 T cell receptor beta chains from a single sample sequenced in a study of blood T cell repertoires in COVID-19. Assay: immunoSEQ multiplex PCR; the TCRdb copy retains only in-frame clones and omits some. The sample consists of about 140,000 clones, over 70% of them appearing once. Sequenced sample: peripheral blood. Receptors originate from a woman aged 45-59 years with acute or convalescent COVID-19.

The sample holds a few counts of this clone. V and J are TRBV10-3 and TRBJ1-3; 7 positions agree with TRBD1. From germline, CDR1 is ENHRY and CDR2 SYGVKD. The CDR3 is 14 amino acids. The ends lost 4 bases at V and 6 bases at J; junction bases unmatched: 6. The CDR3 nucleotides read TGTGCCATCAGTGTCCGGCAGGGGGAAAACACCATATATTTT. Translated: CAISVRQGENTIYF.

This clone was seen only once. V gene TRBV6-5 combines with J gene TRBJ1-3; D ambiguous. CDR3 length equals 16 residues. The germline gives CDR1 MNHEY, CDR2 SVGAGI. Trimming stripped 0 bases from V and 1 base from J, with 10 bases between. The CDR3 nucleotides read TGTGCCAGCAGTTACTCGGTCCAGACTTCTGGAAACACCATATATTTT. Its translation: CASSYSVQTSGNTIYF.

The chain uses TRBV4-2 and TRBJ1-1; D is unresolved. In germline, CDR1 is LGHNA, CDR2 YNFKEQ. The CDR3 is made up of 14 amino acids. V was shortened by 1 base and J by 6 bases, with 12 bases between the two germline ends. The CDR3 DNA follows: TGTGCCAGCAGCCAAGTTCAGGAATTGGCTGAAGCTTTCTTT. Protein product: CASSQVQELAEAFF.

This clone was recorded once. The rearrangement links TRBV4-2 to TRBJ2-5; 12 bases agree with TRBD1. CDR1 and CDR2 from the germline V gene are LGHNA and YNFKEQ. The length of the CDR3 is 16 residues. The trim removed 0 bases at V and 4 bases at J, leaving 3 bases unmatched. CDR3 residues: CASSQEGQGARETQYF. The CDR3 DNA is TGTGCCAGCAGCCAAGAGGGACAGGGGGCTCGAGAGACCCAGTACTTC.

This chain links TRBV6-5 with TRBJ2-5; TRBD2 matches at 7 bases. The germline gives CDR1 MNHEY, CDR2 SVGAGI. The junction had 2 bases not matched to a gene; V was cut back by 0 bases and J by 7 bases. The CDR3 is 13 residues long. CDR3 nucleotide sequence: TGTGCCAGCAGTTACTCCCGCGGGGGGACCCAGTACTTC. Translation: CASSYSRGGTQYF.

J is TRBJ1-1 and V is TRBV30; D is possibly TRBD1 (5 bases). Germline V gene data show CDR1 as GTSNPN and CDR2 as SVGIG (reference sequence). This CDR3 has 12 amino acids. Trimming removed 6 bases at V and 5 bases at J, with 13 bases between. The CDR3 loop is CACYLGGTEAFF. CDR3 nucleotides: TGTGCCTGTTACCTGGGGGGGACTGAAGCTTTCTTT.

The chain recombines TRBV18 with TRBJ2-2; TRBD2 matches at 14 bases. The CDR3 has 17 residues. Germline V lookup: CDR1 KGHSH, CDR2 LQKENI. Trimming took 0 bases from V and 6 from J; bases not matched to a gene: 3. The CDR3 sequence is CASSPPGTSGRSGELFF. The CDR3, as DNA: TGTGCCAGCTCACCACCGGGGACTAGCGGGAGATCCGGGGAGCTGTTTTTT.

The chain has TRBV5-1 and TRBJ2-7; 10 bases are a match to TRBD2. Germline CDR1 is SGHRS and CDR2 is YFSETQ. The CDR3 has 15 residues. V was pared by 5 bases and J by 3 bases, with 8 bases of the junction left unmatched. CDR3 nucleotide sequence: TGCGCCAGCAGAATAGCGGGAGGCTTTTTCTACGAGCAGTACTTC. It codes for CASRIAGGFFYEQYF.

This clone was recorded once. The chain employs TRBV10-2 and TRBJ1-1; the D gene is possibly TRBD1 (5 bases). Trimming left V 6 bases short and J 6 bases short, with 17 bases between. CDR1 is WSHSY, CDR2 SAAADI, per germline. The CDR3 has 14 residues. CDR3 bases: TGCGCCAGCAGCAAACCCGGGGGTTTCGCTGAAGCTTTCTTT. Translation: CASSKPGGFAEAFF.

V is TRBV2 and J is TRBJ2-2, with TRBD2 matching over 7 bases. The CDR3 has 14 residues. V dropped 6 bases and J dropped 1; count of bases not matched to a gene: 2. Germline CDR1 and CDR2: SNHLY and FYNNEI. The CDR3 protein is CASRAGENTGELFF. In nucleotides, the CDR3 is TGTGCCAGCAGGGCGGGGGAGAACACCGGGGAGCTGTTTTTT.

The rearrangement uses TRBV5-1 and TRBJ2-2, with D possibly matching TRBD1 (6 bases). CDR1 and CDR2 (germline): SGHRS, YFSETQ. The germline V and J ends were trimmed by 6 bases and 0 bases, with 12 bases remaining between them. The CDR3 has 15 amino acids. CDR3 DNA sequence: TGCGCCAGCACCCTAGGACAGTCGAACACCGGGGAGCTGTTTTTT. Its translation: CASTLGQSNTGELFF.

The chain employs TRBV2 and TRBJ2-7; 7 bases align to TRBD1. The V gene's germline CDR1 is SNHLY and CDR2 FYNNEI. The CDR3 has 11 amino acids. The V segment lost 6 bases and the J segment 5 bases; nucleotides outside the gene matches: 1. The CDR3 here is CASRTGNEQYF. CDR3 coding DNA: TGTGCCAGCAGGACAGGGAACGAGCAGTACTTC.

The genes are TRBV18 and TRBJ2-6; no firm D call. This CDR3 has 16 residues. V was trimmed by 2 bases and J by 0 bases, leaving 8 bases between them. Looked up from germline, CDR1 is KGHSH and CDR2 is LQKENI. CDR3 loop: CASSPATSSGANVLTF. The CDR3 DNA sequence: TGTGCCAGCTCACCAGCGACAAGCTCTGGGGCCAACGTCCTGACTTTC.

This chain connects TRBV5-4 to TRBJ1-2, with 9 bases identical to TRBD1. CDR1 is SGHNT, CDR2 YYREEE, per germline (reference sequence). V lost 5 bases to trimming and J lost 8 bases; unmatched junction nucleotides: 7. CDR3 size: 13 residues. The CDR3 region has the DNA TGTGCCAGCAGTTGGGGACAGGGTTCCGGCTACACCTTC. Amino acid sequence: CASSWGQGSGYTF.

The DNA for the CDR3 is TGTGCCACCAGCAGAGAGAGGACAGGGTTGGGTAATTCACCCCTCCACTTT. Translated: CATSRERTGLGNSPLHF. The chain carries TRBV15 and TRBJ1-6; 8 nucleotides line up with TRBD1. The V segment lost 0 bases and the J segment 6 bases; nucleotides outside the gene matches: 7. This CDR3 is 17 amino acids long. Germline values: CDR1 LNHNV, CDR2 YYDKDF (reference sequence). Based on the CDR3 plus reference TRBV15 and TRBJ1-6, the full variable domain is DAMVIQNPRYQVTQFGKPVTLSCSQTLNHNVMYWYQQKSSQAPKLLFHYYDKDFNNEADTPDNFQSRRPNTSFCFLDIRSPGLGDTAMYLCATSRERTGLGNSPLHFGNGTRLTVT.

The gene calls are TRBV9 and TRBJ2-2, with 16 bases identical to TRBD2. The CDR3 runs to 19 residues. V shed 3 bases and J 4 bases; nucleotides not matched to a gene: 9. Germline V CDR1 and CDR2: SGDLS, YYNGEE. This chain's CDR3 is CASSAPGTSGRASTGELFF. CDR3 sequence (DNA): TGTGCCAGCAGCGCCCCCGGGACTAGCGGGAGGGCGAGCACCGGGGAGCTGTTTTTT.

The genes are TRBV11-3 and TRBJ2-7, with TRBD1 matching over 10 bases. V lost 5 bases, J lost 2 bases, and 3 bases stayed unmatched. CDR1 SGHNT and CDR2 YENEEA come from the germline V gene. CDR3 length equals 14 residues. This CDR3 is CASSPGQGAYEQYF. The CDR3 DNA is TGTGCCAGCAGCCCCGGACAGGGGGCCTACGAGCAGTACTTC.

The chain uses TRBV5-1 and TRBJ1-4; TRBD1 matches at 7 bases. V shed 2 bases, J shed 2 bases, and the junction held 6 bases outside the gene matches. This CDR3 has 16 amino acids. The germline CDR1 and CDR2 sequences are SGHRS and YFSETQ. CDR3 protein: CASSFGGGVTNEKLFF. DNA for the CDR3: TGCGCCAGCAGCTTCGGAGGGGGCGTCACTAATGAAAAACTGTTTTTT.

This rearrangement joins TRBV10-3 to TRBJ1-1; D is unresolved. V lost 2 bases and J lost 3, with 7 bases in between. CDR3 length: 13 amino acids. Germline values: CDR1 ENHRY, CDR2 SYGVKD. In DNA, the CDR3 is TGTGCCATCAGTGAGGCGGGAGACACTGAAGCTTTCTTT. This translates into CAISEAGDTEAFF.

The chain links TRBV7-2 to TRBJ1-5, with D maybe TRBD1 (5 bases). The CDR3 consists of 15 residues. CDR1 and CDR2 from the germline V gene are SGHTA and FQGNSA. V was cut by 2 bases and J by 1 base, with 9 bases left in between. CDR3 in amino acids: CASSLLGVSNQPQHF. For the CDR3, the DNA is TGTGCCAGCAGCTTACTAGGGGTCAGCAATCAGCCCCAGCATTTT.

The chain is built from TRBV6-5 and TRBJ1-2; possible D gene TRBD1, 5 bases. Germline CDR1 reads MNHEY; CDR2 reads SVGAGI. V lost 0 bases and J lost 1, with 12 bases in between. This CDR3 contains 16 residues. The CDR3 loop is CASSYSAQVLNYGYTF. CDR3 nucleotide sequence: TGTGCCAGCAGTTACTCCGCACAGGTTCTTAACTATGGCTACACCTTC.

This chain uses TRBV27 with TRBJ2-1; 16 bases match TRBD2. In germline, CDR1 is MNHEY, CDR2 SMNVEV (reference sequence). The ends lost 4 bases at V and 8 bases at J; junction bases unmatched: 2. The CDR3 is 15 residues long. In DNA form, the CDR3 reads TGTGCCAGCAGTTCGGGACTAGCGGGGGGGTATGAGCAGTTCTTC. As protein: CASSSGLAGGYEQFF.

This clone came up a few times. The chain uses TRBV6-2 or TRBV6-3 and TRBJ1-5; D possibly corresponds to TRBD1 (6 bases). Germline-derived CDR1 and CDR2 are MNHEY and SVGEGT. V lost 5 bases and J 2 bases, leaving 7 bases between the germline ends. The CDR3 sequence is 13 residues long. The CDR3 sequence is CASSRQGNQPQHF. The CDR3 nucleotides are TGTGCCAGCAGTCGACAGGGCAATCAGCCCCAGCATTTT.

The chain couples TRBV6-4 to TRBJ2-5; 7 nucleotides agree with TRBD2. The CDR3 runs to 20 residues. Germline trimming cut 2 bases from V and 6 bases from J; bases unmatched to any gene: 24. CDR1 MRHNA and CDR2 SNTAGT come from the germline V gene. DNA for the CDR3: TGTGCCAGCAGTGACCACGACCACGTGTGGCGGGAGAGTTCGGTTAAGACCCAGTACTTC. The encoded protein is CASSDHDHVWRESSVKTQYF.

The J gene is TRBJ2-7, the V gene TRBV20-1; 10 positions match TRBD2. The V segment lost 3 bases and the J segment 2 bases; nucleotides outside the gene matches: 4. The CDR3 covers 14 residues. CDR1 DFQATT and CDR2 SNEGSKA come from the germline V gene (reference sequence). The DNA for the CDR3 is TGCAGTGCTAGTCTAGCGGGGGAAGCCTACGAGCAGTACTTC. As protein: CSASLAGEAYEQYF.

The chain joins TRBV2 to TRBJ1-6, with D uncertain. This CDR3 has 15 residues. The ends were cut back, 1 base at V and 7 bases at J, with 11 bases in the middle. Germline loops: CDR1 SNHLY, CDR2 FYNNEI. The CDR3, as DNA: TGTGCCAGCAGTGAAGGGCCAACTAGGAATTCACCCCTCCACTTT. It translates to CASSEGPTRNSPLHF.

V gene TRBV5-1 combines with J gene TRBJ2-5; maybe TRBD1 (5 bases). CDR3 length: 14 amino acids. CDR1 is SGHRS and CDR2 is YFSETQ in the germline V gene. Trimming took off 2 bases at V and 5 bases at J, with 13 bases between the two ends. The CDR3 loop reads CASSFFTGRETQYF. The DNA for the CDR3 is TGCGCCAGCAGCTTTTTTACAGGAAGGGAGACCCAGTACTTC.

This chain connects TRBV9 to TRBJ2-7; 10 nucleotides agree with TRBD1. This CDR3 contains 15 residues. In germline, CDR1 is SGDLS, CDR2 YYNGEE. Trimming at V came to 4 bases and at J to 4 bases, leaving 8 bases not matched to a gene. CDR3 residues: CASSLRQGATYEQYF. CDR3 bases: TGTGCCAGCAGCTTGAGACAGGGGGCCACTTACGAGCAGTACTTC.

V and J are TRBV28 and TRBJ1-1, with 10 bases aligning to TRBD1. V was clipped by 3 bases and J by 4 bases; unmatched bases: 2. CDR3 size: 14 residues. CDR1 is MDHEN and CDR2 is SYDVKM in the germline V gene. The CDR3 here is CASSLGQGTTEAFF. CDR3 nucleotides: TGTGCCAGCAGTTTGGGACAGGGGACCACTGAAGCTTTCTTT.

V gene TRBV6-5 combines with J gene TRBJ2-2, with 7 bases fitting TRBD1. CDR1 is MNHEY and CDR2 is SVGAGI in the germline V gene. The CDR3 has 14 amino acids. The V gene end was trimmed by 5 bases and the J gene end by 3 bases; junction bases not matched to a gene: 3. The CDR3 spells CASSQTGDTGELFF. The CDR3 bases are TGTGCCAGCAGTCAAACAGGGGACACCGGGGAGCTGTTTTTT.

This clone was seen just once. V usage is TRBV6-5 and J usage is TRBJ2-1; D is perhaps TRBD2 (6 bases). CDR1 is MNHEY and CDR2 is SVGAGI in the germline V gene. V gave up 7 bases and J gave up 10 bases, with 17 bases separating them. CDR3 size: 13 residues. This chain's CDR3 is CASTLFEGGEQFF. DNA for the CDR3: TGTGCCAGCACCTTATTTGAGGGAGGCGAGCAGTTCTTC.

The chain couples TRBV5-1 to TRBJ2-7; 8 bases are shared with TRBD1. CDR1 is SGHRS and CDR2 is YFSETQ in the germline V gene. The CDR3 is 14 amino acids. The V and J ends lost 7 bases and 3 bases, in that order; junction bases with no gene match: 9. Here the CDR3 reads CASAGQGAVYEQYF. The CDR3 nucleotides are TGCGCCAGCGCAGGACAGGGAGCCGTCTACGAGCAGTACTTC. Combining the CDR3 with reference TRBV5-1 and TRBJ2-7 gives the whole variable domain KAGVTQTPRYLIKTRGQQVTLSCSPISGHRSVSWYQQTPGQGLQFLFEYFSETQRNKGNFPGRFSGRQFSNSRSEMNVSTLELGDSALYLCASAGQGAVYEQYFGPGTRLTVT.